The clone carrying this T cell receptor beta chain was detected only a few times. TCR beta VDJ and CDR3 were profiled, and genomic DNA was the template. TCRdb re-derived calls from the reads in MiXCR, one entry per CDR3 protein. The sample consists of fewer than 250,000 distinct CDR3 sequences, around 45% of them appearing once. Selection for sequencing was limited to patients who had shown CD8+CD57+ cell expansion by flow cytometry. The sample comes from a study of CD8+CD57+ T cells in acquired aplastic anemia. Trimming took 5 bases from V and 10 from J, leaving 12 bases between them. Germline V lookup: CDR1 ENHRY, CDR2 SYGVKD. The CDR3 contains 12 residues.

The sequence was collected from a human donor with aplastic anemia. This chain links TRBV10-3 with TRBJ1-5; weak D call: TRBD1 (6 bases). Sample: sorted CD4+, CD8+, or CD8+CD57+ T cells (not recorded which) from PBMCs. This chain's CDR3 is CAISSGQSPQHF. The CDR3 coding sequence is TGTGCCATCAGTAGTGGACAGAGCCCCCAGCATTTT.